The next 32 T cell receptor beta chains were all read from a single sample in a study of blood T cell repertoires in COVID-19. Data came from immunoSEQ multiplex PCR; TCRdb stores just in-frame clones and leaves some out. Counted here are 190,000 or so clones, 80% to 90% occurring once; the ten biggest clones make up over 0.7%. The source material was peripheral blood. These receptors originate from a young woman who had recovered from COVID-19.

This sequence joins TRBV20-1 and TRBJ2-3, with 7 bases identical to TRBD2. The CDR3 spans 14 residues. Germline V gives CDR1 DFQATT, CDR2 SNEGSKA (reference sequence). J was trimmed by 0 bases and V by 3 bases; bases with no gene match: 3. The CDR3 protein is CSASGRESTDTQYF. Here the CDR3 DNA reads TGCAGTGCTAGTGGGCGGGAGAGCACAGATACGCAGTATTTT.

The V gene is TRBV4-1, the J gene TRBJ1-2, with D perhaps TRBD1 (5 bases). The V and J ends lost 1 base and 2 bases respectively, with 8 bases between them. In germline, CDR1 is MGHRA, CDR2 YSYEKL. This CDR3 has 14 amino acids. This CDR3 is CASSQGGTNYGYTF. The CDR3, as DNA: TGCGCCAGCAGCCAAGGCGGGACGAACTATGGCTACACCTTC.

This chain joins TRBV7-8 and TRBJ2-5, with a weak D call TRBD2 (6 bases). Germline lookup yields CDR1 SGHVS and CDR2 FQNEAQ. V shed 1 base and J shed 4 bases, with 10 bases lying between them. The CDR3 has 14 amino acids. The CDR3 here is CASSLVGRGETQYF. CDR3 nucleotides: TGTGCCAGCAGCTTAGTCGGGAGAGGAGAGACCCAGTACTTC.

The J gene is TRBJ1-1, the V gene TRBV2; perhaps TRBD1 as D (5 bases). The CDR3 extends over 12 amino acids. Trimming cost V 6 bases and J 4 bases, with 9 bases left between them. Per the germline V gene, CDR1 is SNHLY and CDR2 is FYNNEI. The CDR3 protein is CASRRDSTEAFF. Here the CDR3 DNA reads TGTGCCAGCAGAAGAGACAGCACTGAAGCTTTCTTT. Supplemented by reference TRBV2 and TRBJ1-1, the full variable domain reads EPEVTQTPSHQVTQMGQEVILRCVPISNHLYFYWYRQILGQKVEFLVSFYNNEISEKSEIFDDQFSVERPDGSNFTLKIRSTKLEDSAMYFCASRRDSTEAFFGQGTRLTVV.

This chain connects TRBV6-5 to TRBJ1-3; TRBD1 is a possible D gene (5 bases). The CDR3 is 15 residues long. V was cut by 7 bases and J by 5 bases, with 18 bases left in between. CDR1 and CDR2 from the germline V gene are MNHEY and SVGAGI. This CDR3 reads CASKPAGTKRNTIYF. The CDR3 DNA reads as TGTGCCAGCAAACCCGCCGGGACTAAGAGAAACACCATATATTTT.

V gene TRBV6-5 combines with J gene TRBJ1-5; D possibly corresponds to TRBD1 (5 bases). Trimming stripped 6 bases from V and 7 bases from J, with 13 bases between. CDR1 and CDR2 from the germline V gene are MNHEY and SVGAGI. The CDR3 has 13 amino acids. CDR3 region: CASSQGGNQPQHF. The CDR3, as DNA: TGTGCCAGCAGCCAGGGTGGAAACCAGCCCCAGCATTTT.

V and J are TRBV6-5 and TRBJ2-2; weak D call: TRBD2 (6 bases). Germline V gene data show CDR1 as MNHEY and CDR2 as SVGAGI. The CDR3 runs to 15 residues. V was cut by 0 bases and J by 6 bases, with 11 bases left in between. CDR3 residues: CASSYSTSVAGELFF. The CDR3 DNA reads TGTGCCAGCAGTTACTCGACTAGTGTGGCCGGGGAGCTGTTTTTT.

The V gene is TRBV24-1, the J gene TRBJ1-5; D gene uncertain. Per germline, CDR1 KGHDR and CDR2 SFDVKD. CDR3 length: 14 residues. V was pared by 4 bases and J by 3 bases, with 9 bases between. The CDR3 DNA is TGTGCCACCAGTGAACGGACTAACAATCAGCCCCAGCATTTT. Translating gives CATSERTNNQPQHF.

This chain joins TRBV6-5 and TRBJ2-5; possibly TRBD2 for D (5 bases). There are 13 residues in the CDR3. CDR1 is MNHEY, CDR2 SVGAGI, per germline. The V and J ends lost 8 bases and 1 base respectively, with 11 bases between them. Here the CDR3 DNA reads TGTGCCAGCCGTAGGAGGTCCCAAGAGACCCAGTACTTC. Its translation is CASRRRSQETQYF.

This sequence joins TRBV19 and TRBJ2-7; TRBD1 might be the D (6 bases). The CDR3 is made up of 15 amino acids. The V gene's germline CDR1 is LNHDA and CDR2 SQIVND (reference sequence). V lost 7 bases, J lost 2 bases, and 18 bases lay in between. The CDR3: CASTSEGDNPYEQYF. CDR3 nucleotides: TGTGCCAGTACCTCCGAGGGGGACAACCCCTACGAGCAGTACTTC. The full variable domain, its missing parts supplied by reference TRBV19 and TRBJ2-7, is DGGITQSPKYLFRKEGQNVTLSCEQNLNHDAMYWYRQDPGQGLRLIYYSQIVNDFQKGDIAEGYSVSREKKESFPLTVTSAQKNPTAFYLCASTSEGDNPYEQYFGPGTRLTVT.

The chain has TRBV5-1 and TRBJ2-7, with a tentative D call TRBD2 (6 bases). The CDR3 covers 15 residues. Per the germline V gene, CDR1 is SGHRS and CDR2 is YFSETQ. V lost 1 base to trimming and J lost 1 base, with 12 bases between them. The CDR3 sequence is CASSLTGVGSYEQYF. The CDR3 DNA reads as TGCGCCAGCAGCTTGACGGGGGTGGGATCCTACGAGCAGTACTTC.

This clone has a single count. The genes are TRBV5-1 and TRBJ2-5; 9 bases are a match to TRBD1. The V gene end was trimmed by 4 bases and the J gene end by 5 bases; junction bases not matched to a gene: 12. This CDR3 has 16 residues. Germline V gene sequence: CDR1 SGHRS, CDR2 YFSETQ. In nucleotides, the CDR3 is TGCGCCAGCAGCGCCCCCGGGACAGGGCCCCAGGAGACCCAGTACTTC. It yields the protein CASSAPGTGPQETQYF.

This clone was seen a single time. The chain recombines TRBV24-1 with TRBJ2-3, with TRBD2 matching over 11 bases. Germline loops: CDR1 KGHDR, CDR2 SFDVKD. V was pared by 5 bases and J by 6 bases, with 9 bases of the junction left unmatched. The CDR3 loop spans 16 amino acids. The CDR3 region is CATSANSGGALDTQYF. The DNA of the CDR3 is TGTGCCACCAGTGCGAATAGCGGGGGGGCTTTGGATACGCAGTATTTT.

V usage is TRBV5-1 and J usage is TRBJ2-6; 8 nucleotides match TRBD1. Losses at the gene ends were 4 bases for V and 2 bases for J; bases not matched to a gene: 11. The CDR3 consists of 18 residues. Germline assignment: CDR1 SGHRS and CDR2 YFSETQ. CDR3 DNA sequence: TGCGCCAGCAGCCCATGGACAGGGACCCTTACTGGGGCCAACGTCCTGACTTTC. This sequence encodes CASSPWTGTLTGANVLTF.

This chain links TRBV15 with TRBJ1-1; no reliable D call. V shed 0 bases and J shed 0 bases, with 17 bases lying between them. The CDR3 is 18 amino acids. Looked up from germline, CDR1 is LNHNV and CDR2 is YYDKDF (reference sequence). CDR3 sequence reads: CATSRDIRDLLMNTEAFF. In DNA, the CDR3 is TGTGCCACCAGCAGAGACATCCGGGATCTGTTAATGAACACTGAAGCTTTCTTT.

This rearrangement joins TRBV19 to TRBJ2-5; maybe TRBD2 (6 bases). V gave up 6 bases and J gave up 4 bases, with 12 bases separating them. The germline gives CDR1 LNHDA, CDR2 SQIVND (reference sequence). The CDR3 totals 13 residues. In nucleotides, the CDR3 is TGTGCCAGTAGGGTGGAGGGTGGAGAGACCCAGTACTTC. Amino acid sequence: CASRVEGGETQYF.

The chain joins TRBV5-8 to TRBJ2-5; the D gene is possibly TRBD2 (6 bases). The CDR3 consists of 17 residues. Trimming took off 1 base at V and 2 bases at J, with 18 bases between the two ends. Per germline, CDR1 SGHTS and CDR2 YDEGEE. The DNA for the CDR3 is TGTGCCAGCAGCTTGTATTTTATGGGGGGTCGGCAAGAGACCCAGTACTTC. This gives the protein CASSLYFMGGRQETQYF.

This rearrangement joins TRBV11-3 to TRBJ2-7; D is uncertain. Germline-derived CDR1 and CDR2 are SGHNT and YENEEA. The CDR3 runs to 13 residues. The V and J ends lost 1 base and 4 bases respectively, with 8 bases between them. The CDR3 here is CASSLVVPYEQYV. CDR3 coding DNA: TGTGCCAGCAGCTTAGTAGTACCGTACGAGCAGTACGTC.

Only a few counts were recorded for this clone. The rearrangement joins TRBV5-1 to TRBJ2-3; 9 bases fit TRBD2. CDR1 and CDR2 from the germline V gene are SGHRS and YFSETQ. V lost 0 bases to trimming and J lost 5 bases; unmatched junction nucleotides: 1. The CDR3 is 14 amino acids. The CDR3 DNA reads as TGCGCCAGCAGCTTGGGACTAGCGGTAGATACGCAGTATTTT. It codes for CASSLGLAVDTQYF. Complete variable domain (other parts from reference TRBV5-1 and TRBJ2-3): KAGVTQTPRYLIKTRGQQVTLSCSPISGHRSVSWYQQTPGQGLQFLFEYFSETQRNKGNFPGRFSGRQFSNSRSEMNVSTLELGDSALYLCASSLGLAVDTQYFGPGTRLTVL.

The genes are TRBV6-5 and TRBJ1-2, with TRBD1 matching 10 bases. The CDR3 extends over 15 amino acids. Germline lookup yields CDR1 MNHEY and CDR2 SVGAGI. Trimming at V came to 8 bases and at J to 9 bases, leaving 15 bases not matched to a gene. This CDR3 is CASLPDAGTGASYTF. CDR3 coding DNA: TGTGCCAGCTTGCCGGACGCAGGGACAGGGGCTAGCTACACCTTC.

This clone has just a few counts. This sequence joins TRBV6-1 and TRBJ2-7, with 7 nucleotides matching TRBD1. The germline V gene encodes CDR1 MNHNS and CDR2 SASEGT. Losses at the gene ends were 1 base for V and 0 bases for J; bases not matched to a gene: 0. This CDR3 region has 14 residues. CDR3 nucleotide sequence: TGTGCCAGCAGTGAAGGGGACAGCTCCTACGAGCAGTACGTC. As protein: CASSEGDSSYEQYV.

V gene TRBV5-1 combines with J gene TRBJ2-2; D remains unclear. The CDR3 is 16 residues long. The V end lost 0 bases, the J end lost 1 base, and 10 bases lay between the germline ends. Germline V CDR1 and CDR2: SGHRS, YFSETQ. The CDR3 sequence is CASSLVARKNTGELFF. CDR3 DNA sequence: TGCGCCAGCAGCTTGGTGGCGCGGAAGAACACCGGGGAGCTGTTTTTT. Full variable domain (outside the CDR3, taken from reference TRBV5-1 and TRBJ2-2): KAGVTQTPRYLIKTRGQQVTLSCSPISGHRSVSWYQQTPGQGLQFLFEYFSETQRNKGNFPGRFSGRQFSNSRSEMNVSTLELGDSALYLCASSLVARKNTGELFFGEGSRLTVL.

This chain joins TRBV7-9 and TRBJ1-6, with D possibly being TRBD1 (6 bases). V lost 5 bases, J lost 0 bases, and 11 bases lay in between. The germline V gene encodes CDR1 SEHNR and CDR2 FQNEAQ (reference sequence). The CDR3 sequence is 16 residues long. The CDR3 protein is CASSRPGDSYNSPLHF. In nucleotides, the CDR3 is TGTGCCAGCAGCCGCCCAGGGGACTCCTATAATTCACCCCTCCACTTT.

CDR3 nucleotide sequence: TGTGCCAGCAGCTTAGGGTCGACGAACAGGGTAGGAGCTAACTATGGCTACACCTTC. As protein: CASSLGSTNRVGANYGYTF. The chain employs TRBV7-8 and TRBJ1-2; TRBD1 might be the D (6 bases). In germline, CDR1 is SGHVS, CDR2 FQNEAQ. CDR3 length: 19 residues. Deletions cut 1 base from V and 0 bases from J, with 21 bases between.

This chain links TRBV6-5 with TRBJ2-4; a possible D gene is TRBD1 (5 bases). Germline CDR1 and CDR2: MNHEY and SVGAGI. V was cut by 6 bases and J by 8 bases, with 14 bases left in between. The CDR3 loop spans 13 amino acids. The CDR3 here is CASSLDSAHIQYF. The CDR3 DNA sequence: TGTGCCAGCAGCCTTGACAGTGCGCACATTCAGTACTTC.

V is TRBV30 and J is TRBJ1-2; unclear D gene. The CDR3 spans 12 residues. Germline V lookup: CDR1 GTSNPN, CDR2 SVGIG (reference sequence). V was trimmed by 1 base and J by 6 bases, leaving 9 bases between them. The CDR3 here is CAWSADVNGYTF. The CDR3 DNA follows: TGTGCCTGGAGTGCAGATGTAAATGGCTACACCTTC.

This clone was seen only a few times. The chain employs TRBV29-1 and TRBJ1-1; 10 positions match TRBD1. The V gene end was trimmed by 3 bases and the J gene end by 11 bases; junction bases not matched to a gene: 9. Per the germline V gene, CDR1 is SQVTM and CDR2 is ANQGSEA. This CDR3 has 13 amino acids. CDR3 in amino acids: CSVDLRQGAAAFF. DNA for the CDR3: TGCAGCGTTGATTTGAGACAGGGGGCTGCCGCTTTCTTT.

CDR3 DNA sequence: TGTGCCAGCAGTCCCAACGGGGGGTTTATTGGCTACACCTTC. Translated, it gives CASSPNGGFIGYTF. The rearrangement joins TRBV28 to TRBJ1-2, with D possibly TRBD1 on 5 matching bases. The V end was cut by 5 bases, the J end by 7 bases, with 17 bases between. The CDR3 runs 14 residues. CDR1 and CDR2 from the germline V gene are MDHEN and SYDVKM.

This clone was seen a single time. The CDR3 loop is CASSRGGPTNEKLFF. CDR3 sequence (DNA): TGTGCCAGCAGCCGAGGGGGCCCAACTAATGAAAAACTGTTTTTT. The rearrangement uses TRBV6-5 and TRBJ1-4; 7 bases are a match to TRBD1. The V gene's germline CDR1 is MNHEY and CDR2 SVGAGI. V dropped 6 bases and J dropped 0; count of bases not matched to a gene: 4. The CDR3 covers 15 residues.

J is TRBJ2-1 and V is TRBV9; TRBD2 is a possible D gene (6 bases). CDR1 is SGDLS and CDR2 is YYNGEE in the germline V gene. The CDR3 spans 16 residues. The germline V and J ends were trimmed by 4 bases and 2 bases, with 16 bases remaining between them. The DNA of the CDR3 is TGTGCCAGCAGCCCCCCCGGGACTGGAACCTACAATGAGCAGTTCTTC. Amino acid sequence: CASSPPGTGTYNEQFF.

This clone was seen only once. The chain carries TRBV13 and TRBJ1-5; 9 bases align to TRBD1. This CDR3 region has 16 residues. The ends lost 4 bases at V and 3 bases at J; junction bases unmatched: 7. From germline, CDR1 is PRHDT and CDR2 FYEKMQ (reference sequence). The CDR3 loop reads CASSSGQGFFNQPQHF. CDR3 DNA sequence: TGTGCCAGCAGCTCGGGACAGGGTTTTTTCAATCAGCCCCAGCATTTT.

The chain links TRBV7-5 to TRBJ1-5; the table's D call, TRBD1, was not checked against the DNA. TRBV7-5 is a pseudogene. The CDR3 consists of 17 residues. The DNA of the CDR3 is TGTGTCAGCTCGGGGGACAGGGGGGTTTACAGCAATCAGCCCCAGCATTTT. This encodes CVSSGDRGVYSNQPQHF.